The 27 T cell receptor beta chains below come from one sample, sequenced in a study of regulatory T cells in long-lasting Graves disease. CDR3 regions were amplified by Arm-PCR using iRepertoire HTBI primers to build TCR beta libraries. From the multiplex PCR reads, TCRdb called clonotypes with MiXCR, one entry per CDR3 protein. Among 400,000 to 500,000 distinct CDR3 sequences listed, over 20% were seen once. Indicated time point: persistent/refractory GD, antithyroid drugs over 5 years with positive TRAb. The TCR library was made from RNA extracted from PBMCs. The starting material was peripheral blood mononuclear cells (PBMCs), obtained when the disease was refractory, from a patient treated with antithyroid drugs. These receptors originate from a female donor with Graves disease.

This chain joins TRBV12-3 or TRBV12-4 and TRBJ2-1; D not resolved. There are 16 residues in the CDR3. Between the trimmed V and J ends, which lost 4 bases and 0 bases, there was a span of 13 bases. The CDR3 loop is CASSSTATPSYNEQFF. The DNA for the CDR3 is TGTGCCAGCAGTTCGACGGCTACCCCCTCCTACAATGAGCAGTTCTTC.

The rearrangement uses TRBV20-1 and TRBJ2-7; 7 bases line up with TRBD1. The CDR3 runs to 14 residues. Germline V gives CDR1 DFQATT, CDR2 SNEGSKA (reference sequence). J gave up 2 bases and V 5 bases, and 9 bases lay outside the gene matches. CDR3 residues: CSAPIGQGAYEQYF. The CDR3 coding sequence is TGCAGTGCTCCTATAGGGCAGGGGGCCTACGAGCAGTACTTC.

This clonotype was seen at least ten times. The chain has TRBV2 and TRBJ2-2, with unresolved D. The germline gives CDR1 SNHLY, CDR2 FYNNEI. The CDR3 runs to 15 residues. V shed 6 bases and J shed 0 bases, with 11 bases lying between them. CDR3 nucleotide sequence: TGTGCCAGCAGATTCGAACGGACGAACACCGGGGAGCTGTTTTTT. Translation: CASRFERTNTGELFF.

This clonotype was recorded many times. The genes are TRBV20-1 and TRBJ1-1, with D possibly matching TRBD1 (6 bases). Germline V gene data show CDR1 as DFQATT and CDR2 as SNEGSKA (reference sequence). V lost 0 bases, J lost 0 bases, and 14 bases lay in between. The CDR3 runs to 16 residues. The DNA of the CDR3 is TGCAGTGCTAGAGATCTTAGGCAGGGGATGAACACTGAAGCTTTCTTT. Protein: CSARDLRQGMNTEAFF.

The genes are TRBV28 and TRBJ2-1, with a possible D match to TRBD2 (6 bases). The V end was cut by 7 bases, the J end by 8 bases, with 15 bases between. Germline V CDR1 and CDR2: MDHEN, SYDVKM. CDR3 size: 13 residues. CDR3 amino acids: CASKPGDPHEQFF. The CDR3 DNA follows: TGTGCCAGCAAGCCGGGGGACCCACATGAGCAGTTCTTC.

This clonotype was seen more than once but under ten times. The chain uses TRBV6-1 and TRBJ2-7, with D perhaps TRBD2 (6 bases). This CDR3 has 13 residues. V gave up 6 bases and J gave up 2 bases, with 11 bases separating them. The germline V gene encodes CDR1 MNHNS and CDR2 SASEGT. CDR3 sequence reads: CASSTGDAYEQYF. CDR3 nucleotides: TGTGCCAGCAGCACGGGGGACGCCTACGAGCAGTACTTC.

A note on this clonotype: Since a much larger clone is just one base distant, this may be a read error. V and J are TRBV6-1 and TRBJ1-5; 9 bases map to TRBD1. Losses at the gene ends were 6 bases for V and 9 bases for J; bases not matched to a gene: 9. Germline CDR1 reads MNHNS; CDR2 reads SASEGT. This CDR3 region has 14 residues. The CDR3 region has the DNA TGTGCCAGCAGACCCGGGACAGGGCATCGGCCCCAGCATTTT. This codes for CASRPGTGHRPQHF.

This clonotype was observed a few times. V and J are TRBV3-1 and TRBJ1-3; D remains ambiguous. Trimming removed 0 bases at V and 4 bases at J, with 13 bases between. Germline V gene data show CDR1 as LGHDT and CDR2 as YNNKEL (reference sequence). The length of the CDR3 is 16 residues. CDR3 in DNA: TGTGCCAGCAGCCAAGATGATCCGGGATACGGAAACACCATATATTTT. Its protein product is CASSQDDPGYGNTIYF. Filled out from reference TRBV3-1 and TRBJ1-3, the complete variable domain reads DTAVSQTPKYLVTQMGNDKSIKCEQNLGHDTMYWYKQDSKKFLKIMFSYNNKELIINETVPNRFSPKSPDKAHLNLHINSLELGDSAVYFCASSQDDPGYGNTIYFGEGSWLTVV.

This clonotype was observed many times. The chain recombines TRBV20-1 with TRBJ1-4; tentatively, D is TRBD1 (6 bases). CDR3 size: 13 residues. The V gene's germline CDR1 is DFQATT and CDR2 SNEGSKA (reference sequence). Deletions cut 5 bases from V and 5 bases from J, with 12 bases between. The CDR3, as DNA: TGCAGTGCTCACCGGGACACCAATGAAAAACTGTTTTTT. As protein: CSAHRDTNEKLFF.

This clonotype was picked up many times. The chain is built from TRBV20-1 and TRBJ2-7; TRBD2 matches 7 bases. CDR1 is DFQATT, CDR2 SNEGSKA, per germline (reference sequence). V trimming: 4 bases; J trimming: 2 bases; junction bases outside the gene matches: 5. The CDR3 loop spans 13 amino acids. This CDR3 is CSATKRDPYEQYF. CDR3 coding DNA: TGCAGTGCTACGAAGCGGGATCCCTACGAGCAGTACTTC.

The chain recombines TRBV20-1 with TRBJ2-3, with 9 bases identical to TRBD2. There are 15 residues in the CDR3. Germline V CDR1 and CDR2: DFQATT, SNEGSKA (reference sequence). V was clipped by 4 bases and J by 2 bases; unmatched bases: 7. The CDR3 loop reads CSANSGGGNTDTQYF. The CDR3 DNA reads TGCAGTGCTAATAGCGGGGGTGGGAACACAGATACGCAGTATTTT.

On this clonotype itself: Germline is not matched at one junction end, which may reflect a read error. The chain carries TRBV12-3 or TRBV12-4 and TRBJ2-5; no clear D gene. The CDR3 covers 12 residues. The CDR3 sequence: CAGSLRQETQYF. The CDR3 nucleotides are TGTGCCGGCAGTTTACGGCAAGAGACCCAGTACTTC.

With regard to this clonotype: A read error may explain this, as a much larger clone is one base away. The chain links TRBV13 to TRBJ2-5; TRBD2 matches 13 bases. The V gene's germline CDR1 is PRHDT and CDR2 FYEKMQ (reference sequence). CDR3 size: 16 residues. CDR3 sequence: CASSLGPGLAGAMTCF. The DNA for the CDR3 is TGTGCCAGCAGCTTAGGCCCTGGACTAGCGGGAGCGATGACGTGCTTC.

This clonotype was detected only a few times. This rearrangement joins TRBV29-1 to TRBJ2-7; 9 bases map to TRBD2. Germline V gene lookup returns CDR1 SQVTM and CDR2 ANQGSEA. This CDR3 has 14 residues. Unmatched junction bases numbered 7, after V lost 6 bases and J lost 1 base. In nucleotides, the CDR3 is TGCAGCGTCGCTCTAGCGGGAAAATCCTACGAGCAGTACTTC. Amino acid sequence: CSVALAGKSYEQYF.

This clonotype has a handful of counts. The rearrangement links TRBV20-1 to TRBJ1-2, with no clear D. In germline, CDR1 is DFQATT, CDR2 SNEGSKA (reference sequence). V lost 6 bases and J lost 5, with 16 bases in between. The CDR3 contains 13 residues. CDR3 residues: CSAVPDLSYGYTF. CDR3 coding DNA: TGCAGTGCCGTACCGGACTTGAGTTATGGCTACACCTTC.

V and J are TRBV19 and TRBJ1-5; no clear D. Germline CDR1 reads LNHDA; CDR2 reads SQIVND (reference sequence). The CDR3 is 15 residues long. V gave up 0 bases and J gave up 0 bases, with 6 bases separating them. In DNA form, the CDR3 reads TGTGCCAGTAGTATAGAGACAACTAGCAATCAGCCCCAGCATTTT. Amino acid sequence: CASSIETTSNQPQHF.

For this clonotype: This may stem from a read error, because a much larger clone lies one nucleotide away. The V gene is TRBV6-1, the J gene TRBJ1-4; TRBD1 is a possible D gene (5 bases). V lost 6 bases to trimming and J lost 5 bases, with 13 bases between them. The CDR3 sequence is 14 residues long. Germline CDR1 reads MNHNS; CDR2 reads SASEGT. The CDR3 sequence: CASRAAGKNEKLFF. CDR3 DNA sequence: TGTGCCAGCAGAGCAGCAGGGAAAAATGAAAAACTGTTTTTT.

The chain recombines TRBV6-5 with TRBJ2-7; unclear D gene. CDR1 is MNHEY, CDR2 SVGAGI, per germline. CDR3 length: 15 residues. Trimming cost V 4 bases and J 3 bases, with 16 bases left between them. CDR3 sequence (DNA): TGTGCCAGCAGTTTTTTCCTTAGTGTGAGCTACGAGCAGTACTTC. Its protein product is CASSFFLSVSYEQYF.

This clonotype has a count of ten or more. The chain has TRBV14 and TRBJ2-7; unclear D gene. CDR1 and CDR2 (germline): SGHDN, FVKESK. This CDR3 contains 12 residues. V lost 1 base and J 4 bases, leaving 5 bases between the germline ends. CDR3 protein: CASSQVTYEQYF. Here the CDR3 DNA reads TGTGCCAGCAGCCAAGTAACTTACGAGCAGTACTTC.

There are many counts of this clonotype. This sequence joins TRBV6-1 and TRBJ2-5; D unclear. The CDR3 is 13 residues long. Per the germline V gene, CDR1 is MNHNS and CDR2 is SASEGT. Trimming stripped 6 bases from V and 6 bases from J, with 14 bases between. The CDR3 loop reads CASRPGEKQTQYF. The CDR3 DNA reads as TGTGCCAGCAGACCCGGAGAAAAACAGACCCAGTACTTC.

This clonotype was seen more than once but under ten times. In DNA form, the CDR3 reads TGCAGTGCTGCGGGGACAGGTCGCGGCTACACCTTC. Translating it yields CSAAGTGRGYTF. The chain couples TRBV20-1 to TRBJ1-2, with 8 bases matching TRBD1. This CDR3 contains 12 residues. The junction had 7 bases not matched to a gene; V was cut back by 5 bases and J by 8 bases. The V gene's germline CDR1 is DFQATT and CDR2 SNEGSKA (reference sequence).

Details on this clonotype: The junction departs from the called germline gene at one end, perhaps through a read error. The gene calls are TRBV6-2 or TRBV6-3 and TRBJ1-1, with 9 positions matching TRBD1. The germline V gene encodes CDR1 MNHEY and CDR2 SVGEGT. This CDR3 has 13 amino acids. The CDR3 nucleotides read TGTGCCAGCAGGACAGGGGGGAACACTGGAGCTTTCTTT. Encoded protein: CASRTGGNTGAFF.

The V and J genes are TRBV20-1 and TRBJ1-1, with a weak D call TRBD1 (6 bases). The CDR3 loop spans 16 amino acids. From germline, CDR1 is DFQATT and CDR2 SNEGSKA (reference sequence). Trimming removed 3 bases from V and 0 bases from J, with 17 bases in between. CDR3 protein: CSASGQGRIMNTEAFF. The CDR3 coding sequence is TGCAGTGCTAGCGGGCAGGGGCGAATTATGAACACTGAAGCTTTCTTT.

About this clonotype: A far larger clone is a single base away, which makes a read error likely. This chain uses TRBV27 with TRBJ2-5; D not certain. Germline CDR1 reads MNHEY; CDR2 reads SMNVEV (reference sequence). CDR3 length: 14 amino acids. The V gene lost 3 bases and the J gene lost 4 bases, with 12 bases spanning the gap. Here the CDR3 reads CASSFNLYRETQYF. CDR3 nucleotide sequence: TGTGCCAGCAGTTTCAACCTCTACCGAGAGACCCAGTACTTC.

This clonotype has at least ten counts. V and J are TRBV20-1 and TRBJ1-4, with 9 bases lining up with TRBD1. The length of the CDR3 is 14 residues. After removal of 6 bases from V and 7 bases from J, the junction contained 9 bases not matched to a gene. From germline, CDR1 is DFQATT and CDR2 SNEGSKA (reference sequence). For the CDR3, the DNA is TGCAGTGCGACCGAACAGGGGGCTTCTGAAAAACTGTTTTTT. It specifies CSATEQGASEKLFF.

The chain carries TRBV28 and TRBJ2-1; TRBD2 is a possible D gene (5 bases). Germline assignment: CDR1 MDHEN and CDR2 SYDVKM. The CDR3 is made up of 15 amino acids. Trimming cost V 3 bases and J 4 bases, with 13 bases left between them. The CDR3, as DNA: TGTGCCAGCAGTTTCCCGGACTCAAAATACAATGAGCAGTTCTTC. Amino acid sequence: CASSFPDSKYNEQFF.

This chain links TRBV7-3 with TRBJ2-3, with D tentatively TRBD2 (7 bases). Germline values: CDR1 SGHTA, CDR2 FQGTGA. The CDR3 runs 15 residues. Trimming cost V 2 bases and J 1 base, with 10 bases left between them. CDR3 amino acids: CASSLGGAGTDTQYF. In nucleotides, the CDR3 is TGTGCCAGCAGCTTAGGGGGGGCAGGCACAGATACGCAGTATTTT.